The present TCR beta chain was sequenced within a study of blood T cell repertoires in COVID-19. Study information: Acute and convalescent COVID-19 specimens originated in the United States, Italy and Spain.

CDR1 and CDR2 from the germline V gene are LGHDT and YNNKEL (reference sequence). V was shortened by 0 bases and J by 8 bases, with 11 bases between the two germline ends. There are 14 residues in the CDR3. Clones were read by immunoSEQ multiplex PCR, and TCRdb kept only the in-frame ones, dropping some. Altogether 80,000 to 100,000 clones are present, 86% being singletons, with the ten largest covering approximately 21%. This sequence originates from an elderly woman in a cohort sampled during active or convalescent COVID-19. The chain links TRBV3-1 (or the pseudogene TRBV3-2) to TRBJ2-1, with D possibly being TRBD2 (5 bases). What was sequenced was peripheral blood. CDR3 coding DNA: TGTGCCAGCAGCCAAGATCGTAGCGCCCATGAGCAGTTCTTC. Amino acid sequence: CASSQDRSAHEQFF.